The source of this TCR beta chain is a study of identical twins. Trimming removed 1 base at V and 1 base at J, with 7 bases between. The germline gives CDR1 SGHTA, CDR2 FQGNSA. The CDR3 loop spans 14 amino acids. In its sample, this clonotype was seen a few times. TCRdb re-called the 5' RACE reads with MiXCR, one entry per CDR3 protein. The sample contains roughly 490,000 distinct CDR3 sequences, over 11% of which appear only once. The data were also submitted as part of a second study, on yellow fever vaccine responses in identical twins. That work adds: Among the twins, the vaccine T cell response reportedly seemed partly convergent and partly personalized.

V gene TRBV7-2 combines with J gene TRBJ1-1; D ambiguous. The clonotype was recovered from a woman under 30 in good health. Sequencing used CD4+ T cells sorted from blood. CDR3 loop: CASSLVQANTEAFF. The DNA of the CDR3 is TGTGCCAGCAGCTTAGTTCAGGCGAACACTGAAGCTTTCTTT.